What follows are 21 T cell receptor beta chains derived from one specimen sequenced in a study of cytomegalovirus exposure and HLA in healthy donors (dated by TCRdb to about 2017). The method was the immunoSEQ multiplex PCR assay. A mixture of 60 forward primers for TCR Vbeta segments and 13 reverse primers for TCR Jbeta segments was used in the multiplex PCR. This is the immuneACCESS table as TCRdb keeps it, with only in-frame sequences that have V and J called. A part of the clones is gone; compared with another copy, unresolved V genes explain less than half, and the rest is unexplained. Present in this sample are some 140,000 clones, 65% to 80% of which were seen just once. About 10% of the sample is in the top ten clones. Specimen: PBMCs. The receptors here all came from a woman between 45 and 60 years old in good health and CMV-seropositive.

This clone was counted between two and nine times. The V and J genes are TRBV4-2 and TRBJ2-3; 9 nucleotides align to TRBD2. The CDR3 spans 14 residues. J lost 4 bases, V lost 1 base, and 0 bases had no gene match. CDR1 LGHNA and CDR2 YNFKEQ come from the germline V gene. The CDR3 nucleotides are TGTGCCAGCAGCCAAGTAGCGGGGGCAGATACGCAGTATTTT. Translating gives CASSQVAGADTQYF.

CDR3 in amino acids: CASNPAGTRTGELFF. CDR3 in DNA: TGTGCCAGCAACCCAGCCGGGACTAGAACCGGGGAGCTGTTTTTT. This chain uses TRBV28 with TRBJ2-2, with 8 bases matching TRBD2. The CDR3 length is 15 residues. J lost 5 bases, V lost 7 bases, and 9 bases had no gene match. CDR1 is MDHEN, CDR2 SYDVKM, per germline.

V is TRBV9 and J is TRBJ2-1; 7 bases are shared with TRBD2. The junction had 7 bases not matched to a gene; V was cut back by 4 bases and J by 0 bases. Germline CDR1 reads SGDLS; CDR2 reads YYNGEE. The CDR3 consists of 16 residues. Written as DNA, the CDR3 is TGTGCCAGCAGCATCTCGCGGGGGAGCTCCTACAATGAGCAGTTCTTC. Its translation is CASSISRGSSYNEQFF.

The chain couples TRBV11-1 to TRBJ1-1; D is perhaps TRBD1 (6 bases). V lost 2 bases, J lost 9 bases, and 13 bases lay in between. The CDR3 runs 13 residues. Germline assignment: CDR1 SGHAT and CDR2 FQDESV (reference sequence). The CDR3 DNA reads as TGTGCCAGCAGCTTAAGTGGTGGGGGCAAAGCTTTCTTT. Its protein is CASSLSGGGKAFF. The full variable domain, its missing parts supplied by reference TRBV11-1 and TRBJ1-1, is EAEVAQSPRYKITEKSQAVAFWCDPISGHATLYWYRQILGQGPELLVQFQDESVVDDSQLPKDRFSAERLKGVDSTLKIQPAELGDSAMYLCASSLSGGGKAFFGQGTRLTVV.

The chain carries TRBV5-1 and TRBJ2-3; D uncertain. The length of the CDR3 is 14 residues. Per the germline V gene, CDR1 is SGHRS and CDR2 is YFSETQ. With 0 bases removed from V and 4 bases from J, the gap between germline ends came to 9 bases. CDR3 bases: TGCGCCAGCAGCTTGGCCGCAGGTTCAGATACGCAGTATTTT. It yields the protein CASSLAAGSDTQYF. The whole variable domain, remainder taken from reference TRBV5-1 and TRBJ2-3, is KAGVTQTPRYLIKTRGQQVTLSCSPISGHRSVSWYQQTPGQGLQFLFEYFSETQRNKGNFPGRFSGRQFSNSRSEMNVSTLELGDSALYLCASSLAAGSDTQYFGPGTRLTVL.

This sequence joins TRBV9 and TRBJ1-4; D is ambiguous. CDR3 length: 15 amino acids. Germline loops: CDR1 SGDLS, CDR2 YYNGEE. With 4 bases removed from V and 0 bases from J, the gap between germline ends came to 10 bases. The CDR3 here is CASSPRLATNEKLFF. The CDR3 nucleotides read TGTGCCAGCAGCCCCCGACTTGCAACTAATGAAAAACTGTTTTTT.

There are a few counts of this clone. This chain connects TRBV5-8 to TRBJ2-7; the D gene is possibly TRBD2 (6 bases). This CDR3 is 17 amino acids long. With 1 base removed from V and 4 bases from J, the gap between germline ends came to 21 bases. CDR1 is SGHTS, CDR2 YDEGEE, per germline. DNA for the CDR3: TGTGCCAGCAGCTTGCGCGGAGGCGGGGCGGAGGGATACGAGCAGTACTTC. As protein: CASSLRGGGAEGYEQYF. Filled out from reference TRBV5-8 and TRBJ2-7, the complete variable domain reads EAGVTQSPTHLIKTRGQQATLRCSPISGHTSVYWYQQALGLGLQFLLWYDEGEERNRGNFPPRFSGRQFPNYSSELNVNALELEDSALYLCASSLRGGGAEGYEQYFGPGTRLTVT.

This clone has only one observation. V and J are TRBV6-1 and TRBJ1-5; unclear D gene. Germline assignment: CDR1 MNHNS and CDR2 SASEGT. V shed 5 bases and J shed 11 bases, with 16 bases lying between them. This CDR3 is 13 amino acids long. As DNA, the CDR3 is TGTGCCAGCAGTCCAAATCGTACCCCTACCCAGCATTTT. Its protein product is CASSPNRTPTQHF.

J is TRBJ1-2 and V is TRBV7-2, with unresolved D. CDR3 length equals 15 residues. Germline loops: CDR1 SGHTA, CDR2 FQGNSA. With 1 base removed from V and 4 bases from J, the gap between germline ends came to 13 bases. This chain's CDR3 is CASSLGGIRVYGYTF. CDR3 DNA: TGTGCCAGCAGCTTAGGAGGGATTCGGGTCTATGGCTACACCTTC.

The rearrangement uses TRBV9 and TRBJ2-3; 8 nucleotides align to TRBD2. Germline V CDR1 and CDR2: SGDLS, YYNGEE. The CDR3 is 16 residues long. The V gene end was trimmed by 3 bases and the J gene end by 5 bases; junction bases not matched to a gene: 11. Written as DNA, the CDR3 is TGTGCCAGCAGCGATCTGGGAGCGGGGGAGCGAGATACGCAGTATTTT. This encodes CASSDLGAGERDTQYF. Together with reference TRBV9 and TRBJ2-3, the CDR3 gives the full variable domain: DSGVTQTPKHLITATGQRVTLRCSPRSGDLSVYWYQQSLDQGLQFLIQYYNGEERAKGNILERFSAQQFPDLHSELNLSSLELGDSALYFCASSDLGAGERDTQYFGPGTRLTVL.

This rearrangement joins TRBV11-1 to TRBJ2-3; 7 bases are a match to TRBD2. Trimming removed 5 bases from V and 5 bases from J; junction bases left unmatched: 19. CDR3 length: 18 amino acids. The germline gives CDR1 SGHAT, CDR2 FQDESV (reference sequence). The CDR3 bases are TGTGCCAGCAGCCCCACGAGGGGACTAAGATCCTGGGAAGATACGCAGTATTTT. It encodes CASSPTRGLRSWEDTQYF. The full variable domain, rest sourced from reference TRBV11-1 and TRBJ2-3, is EAEVAQSPRYKITEKSQAVAFWCDPISGHATLYWYRQILGQGPELLVQFQDESVVDDSQLPKDRFSAERLKGVDSTLKIQPAELGDSAMYLCASSPTRGLRSWEDTQYFGPGTRLTVL.

In this sample, this clone turned up many times. The V and J genes are TRBV4-2 and TRBJ2-1; 10 bases are a match to TRBD2. The trim removed 0 bases at V and 4 bases at J, leaving 3 bases unmatched. This CDR3 is built from 16 residues. Germline V gene lookup returns CDR1 LGHNA and CDR2 YNFKEQ. CDR3 residues: CASSQEASGGYNEQFF. Written as DNA, the CDR3 is TGTGCCAGCAGCCAAGAGGCTAGCGGGGGTTACAATGAGCAGTTCTTC.

The gene calls are TRBV2 and TRBJ1-6; D possibly corresponds to TRBD1 (5 bases). The germline V gene encodes CDR1 SNHLY and CDR2 FYNNEI. Trimming stripped 5 bases from V and 8 bases from J, with 13 bases between. CDR3 length: 14 residues. The CDR3 DNA reads TGTGCCAGCAGTCCCATGGGGGGGGATTCACCCCTCCACTTT. Translation: CASSPMGGDSPLHF.

The chain carries TRBV28 and TRBJ1-5; 9 bases are shared with TRBD1. V lost 6 bases and J lost 2; bases outside the gene matches: 11. The CDR3 runs to 17 residues. Germline V CDR1 and CDR2: MDHEN, SYDVKM. The DNA of the CDR3 is TGTGCCAGCAGCAGTACAGGGGGCGGGTGGGGCAATCAGCCCCAGCATTTT. Its protein is CASSSTGGGWGNQPQHF.

The chain recombines TRBV7-9 with TRBJ1-1, with 8 bases fitting TRBD1. V was pared by 4 bases and J by 4 bases, with 5 bases of the junction left unmatched. CDR3 length: 14 residues. CDR1 is SEHNR and CDR2 is FQNEAQ in the germline V gene (reference sequence). DNA for the CDR3: TGTGCCAGCAGCTCCCTCGGGACAGGCACTGAAGCTTTCTTT. Residues: CASSSLGTGTEAFF.

In its sample, this clone was seen a few times. The CDR3 protein is CASSLGLAGVQETQYF. CDR3 DNA: TGTGCCAGCAGTCTTGGACTAGCGGGGGTTCAAGAGACCCAGTACTTC. This chain connects TRBV11-3 to TRBJ2-5; TRBD2 aligns across 13 bases. The length of the CDR3 is 16 residues. V was pared by 6 bases and J by 2 bases, with 6 bases of the junction left unmatched. CDR1 is SGHNT, CDR2 YENEEA, per germline.

This clone showed up just once. This chain links TRBV29-1 with TRBJ2-2; TRBD1 aligns across 10 bases. The CDR3 covers 13 residues. Trimming took 7 bases from V and 5 from J; bases not matched to a gene: 4. Germline CDR1 SQVTM, CDR2 ANQGSEA. The CDR3 spells CSAWTGGTGELFF. The CDR3 DNA follows: TGCAGCGCGTGGACAGGGGGGACCGGGGAGCTGTTTTTT.

This rearrangement joins TRBV27 to TRBJ2-5; 7 positions match TRBD1. The closer fit of TRBJ2-7 to the DNA end suggests the J call may be wrong. The CDR3 totals 14 residues. Germline loops: CDR1 MNHEY, CDR2 SMNVEV (reference sequence). CDR3: CASSSTGWSYEQYF. DNA for the CDR3: TGTGCCAGCAGTTCGACAGGGTGGTCCTACGAGCAGTACTTC.

The chain uses TRBV10-3 and TRBJ2-7; 7 positions agree with TRBD1. Germline CDR1 reads ENHRY; CDR2 reads SYGVKD. The CDR3 is 14 residues long. J was trimmed by 2 bases and V by 6 bases; bases with no gene match: 7. The CDR3 nucleotides are TGTGCCATCAGAACCCGGGACAGTACCTACGAGCAGTACTTC. It is translated as CAIRTRDSTYEQYF.

This clone was picked up a small number of times. The chain couples TRBV4-2 to TRBJ2-5, with no clear D. CDR3 size: 14 residues. The V and J ends lost 4 bases and 5 bases respectively, with 14 bases between them. Per germline, CDR1 LGHNA and CDR2 YNFKEQ. The DNA for the CDR3 is TGTGCCAGCAGCCCCCTAGGAAGGTGGGAGACCCAGTACTTC. This encodes CASSPLGRWETQYF.

V and J are TRBV9 and TRBJ2-3; TRBD1 matches at 7 bases. Germline V gene sequence: CDR1 SGDLS, CDR2 YYNGEE. This CDR3 region has 15 residues. Trimming cost V 4 bases and J 4 bases; bases outside gene matches: 9. CDR3 amino acids: CASSPWTGGSDTQYF. In DNA form, the CDR3 reads TGTGCCAGCAGCCCTTGGACAGGAGGTTCAGATACGCAGTATTTT.